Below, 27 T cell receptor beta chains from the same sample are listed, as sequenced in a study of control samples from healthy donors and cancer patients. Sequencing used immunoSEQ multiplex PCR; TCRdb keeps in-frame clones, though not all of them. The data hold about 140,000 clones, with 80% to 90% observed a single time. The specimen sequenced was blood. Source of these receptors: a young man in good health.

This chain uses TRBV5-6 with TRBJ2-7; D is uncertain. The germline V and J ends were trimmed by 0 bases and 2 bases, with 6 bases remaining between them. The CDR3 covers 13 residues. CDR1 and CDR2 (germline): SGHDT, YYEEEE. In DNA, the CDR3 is TGTGCCAGCAGCTTGGGGGTTCCCTACGAGCAGTACTTC. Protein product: CASSLGVPYEQYF.

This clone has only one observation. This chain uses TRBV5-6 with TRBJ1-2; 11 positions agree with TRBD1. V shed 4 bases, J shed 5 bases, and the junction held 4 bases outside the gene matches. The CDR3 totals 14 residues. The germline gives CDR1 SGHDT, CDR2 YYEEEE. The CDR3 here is CASSPGQGGYGYTF. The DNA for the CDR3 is TGTGCCAGCAGCCCGGGACAGGGGGGATATGGCTACACCTTC. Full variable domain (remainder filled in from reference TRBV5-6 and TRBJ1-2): DAGVTQSPTHLIKTRGQQVTLRCSPKSGHDTVSWYQQALGQGPQFIFQYYEEEERQRGNFPDRFSGHQFPNYSSELNVNALLLGDSALYLCASSPGQGGYGYTFGSGTRLTVV.

The CDR3 nucleotides read TGTGCCAGCAGCTATCCGGGACAGGGGGGGTACGAGCAGTACTTC. Translated, it gives CASSYPGQGGYEQYF. J is TRBJ2-7 and V is TRBV11-2, with 11 bases matching TRBD1. Germline CDR1 SGHAT, CDR2 FQNNGV. The CDR3 runs 15 residues. With 4 bases clipped from V and 4 bases from J, the junction kept 6 bases outside the gene matches.

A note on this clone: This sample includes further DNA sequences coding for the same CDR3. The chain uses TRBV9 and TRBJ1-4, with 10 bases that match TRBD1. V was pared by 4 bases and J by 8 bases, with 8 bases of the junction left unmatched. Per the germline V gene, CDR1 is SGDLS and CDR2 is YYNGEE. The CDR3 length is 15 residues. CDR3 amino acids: CASSSRTGGGEKLFF. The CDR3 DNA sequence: TGTGCCAGCAGCTCCCGGACAGGGGGAGGAGAAAAACTGTTTTTT.

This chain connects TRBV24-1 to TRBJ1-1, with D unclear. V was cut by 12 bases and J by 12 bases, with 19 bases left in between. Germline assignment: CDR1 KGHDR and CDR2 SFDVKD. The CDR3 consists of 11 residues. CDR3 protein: CASSRPVVSFF. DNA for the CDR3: TGTGCCTCTAGCCGGCCAGTGGTGTCTTTCTTT.

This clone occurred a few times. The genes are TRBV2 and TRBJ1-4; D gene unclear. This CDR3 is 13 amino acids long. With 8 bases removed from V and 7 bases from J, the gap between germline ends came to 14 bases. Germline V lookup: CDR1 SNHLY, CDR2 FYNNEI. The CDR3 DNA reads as TGTGCCAGCCTACGGGAAGTGGGTGAAAAACTGTTTTTT. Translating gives CASLREVGEKLFF.

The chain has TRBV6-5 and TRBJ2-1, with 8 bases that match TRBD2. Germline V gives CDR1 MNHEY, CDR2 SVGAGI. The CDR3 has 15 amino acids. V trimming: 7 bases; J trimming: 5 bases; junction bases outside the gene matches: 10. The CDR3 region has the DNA TGTGCCAGCATCCCCGGCGGGGGGCAGCACAATGAGCAGTTCTTC. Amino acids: CASIPGGGQHNEQFF.

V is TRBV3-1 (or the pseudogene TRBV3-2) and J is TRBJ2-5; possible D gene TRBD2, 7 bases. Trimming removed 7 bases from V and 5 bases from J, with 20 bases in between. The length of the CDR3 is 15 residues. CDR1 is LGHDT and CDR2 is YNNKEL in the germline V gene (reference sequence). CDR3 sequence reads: CASTLGGGLRETQYF. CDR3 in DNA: TGTGCCAGCACCCTAGGGGGGGGGCTCCGCGAGACCCAGTACTTC.

As DNA, the CDR3 is TGTGCCAGCACCCCGGGGGCAGGGGTTGTCTACGAGCAGTACTTC. Residues: CASTPGAGVVYEQYF. The chain uses TRBV3-1 (or the pseudogene TRBV3-2) and TRBJ2-7, with D possibly being TRBD1 or TRBD2 (6 bases each). Germline assignment: CDR1 LGHDT and CDR2 YNNKEL (reference sequence). Deletions cut 7 bases from V and 3 bases from J, with 19 bases between. The length of the CDR3 is 15 residues.

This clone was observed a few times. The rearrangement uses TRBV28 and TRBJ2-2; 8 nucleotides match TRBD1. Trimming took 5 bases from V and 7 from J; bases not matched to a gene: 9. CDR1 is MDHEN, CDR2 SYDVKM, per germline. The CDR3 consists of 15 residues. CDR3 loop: CASSLPPDRVGELFF. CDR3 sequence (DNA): TGTGCCAGCAGTCTACCCCCGGACAGGGTCGGGGAGCTGTTTTTT.

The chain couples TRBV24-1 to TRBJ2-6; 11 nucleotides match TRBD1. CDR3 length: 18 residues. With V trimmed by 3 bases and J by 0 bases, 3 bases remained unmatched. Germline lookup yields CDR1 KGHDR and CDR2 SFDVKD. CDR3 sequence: CATSDPGTGGSGANVLTF. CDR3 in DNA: TGTGCCACCAGTGATCCGGGGACAGGGGGCTCTGGGGCCAACGTCCTGACTTTC.

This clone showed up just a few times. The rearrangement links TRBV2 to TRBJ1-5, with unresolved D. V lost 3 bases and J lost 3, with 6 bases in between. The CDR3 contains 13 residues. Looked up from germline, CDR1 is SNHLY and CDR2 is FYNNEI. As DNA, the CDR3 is TGTGCCAGCAGTGAGAGGGCCAATCAGCCCCAGCATTTT. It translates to CASSERANQPQHF.

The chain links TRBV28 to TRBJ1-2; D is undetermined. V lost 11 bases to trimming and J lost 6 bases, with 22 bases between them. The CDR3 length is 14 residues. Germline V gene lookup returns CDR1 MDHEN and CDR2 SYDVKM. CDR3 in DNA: TGTGCCGCCCTCTCCGGGCGGGGTTTAGATGGCTACACCTTC. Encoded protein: CAALSGRGLDGYTF.

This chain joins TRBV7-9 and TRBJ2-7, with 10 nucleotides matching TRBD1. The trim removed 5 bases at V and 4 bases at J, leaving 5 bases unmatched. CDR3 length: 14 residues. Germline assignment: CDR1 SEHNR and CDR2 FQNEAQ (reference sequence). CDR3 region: CASSKGQGWYEQYF. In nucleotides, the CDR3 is TGTGCCAGCAGCAAGGGACAGGGGTGGTACGAGCAGTACTTC.

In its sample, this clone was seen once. The CDR3 region has the DNA TGTGCCAGTAGTACCGGGGACAGCTTAAACTATGGCTACACCTTC. Translation gives CASSTGDSLNYGYTF. V usage is TRBV19 and J usage is TRBJ1-2; 7 bases align to TRBD1. The V segment lost 4 bases and the J segment 2 bases; nucleotides outside the gene matches: 7. This CDR3 spans 15 amino acids. Per germline, CDR1 LNHDA and CDR2 SQIVND (reference sequence). Full variable domain (rest looked up from reference TRBV19 and TRBJ1-2): DGGITQSPKYLFRKEGQNVTLSCEQNLNHDAMYWYRQDPGQGLRLIYYSQIVNDFQKGDIAEGYSVSREKKESFPLTVTSAQKNPTAFYLCASSTGDSLNYGYTFGSGTRLTVV.

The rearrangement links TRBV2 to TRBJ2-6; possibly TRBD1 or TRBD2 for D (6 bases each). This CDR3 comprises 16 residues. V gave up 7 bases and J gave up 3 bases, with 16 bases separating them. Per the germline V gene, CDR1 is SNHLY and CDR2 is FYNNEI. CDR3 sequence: CASMWSGGGGANVLTF. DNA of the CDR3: TGTGCCAGCATGTGGTCCGGGGGCGGTGGGGCCAACGTCCTGACTTTC.

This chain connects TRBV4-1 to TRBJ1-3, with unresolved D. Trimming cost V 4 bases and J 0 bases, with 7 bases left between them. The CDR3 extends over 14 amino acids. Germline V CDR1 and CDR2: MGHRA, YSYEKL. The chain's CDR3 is CASSPPSSGNTIYF. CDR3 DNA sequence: TGCGCCAGCAGCCCTCCGTCCTCTGGAAACACCATATATTTT.

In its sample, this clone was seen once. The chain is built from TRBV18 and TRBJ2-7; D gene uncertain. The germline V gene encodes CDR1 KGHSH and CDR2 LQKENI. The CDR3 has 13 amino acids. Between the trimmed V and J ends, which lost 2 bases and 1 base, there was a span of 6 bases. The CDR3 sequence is CASSPGMSYEQYF. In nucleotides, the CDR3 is TGTGCCAGCTCACCAGGTATGTCCTACGAGCAGTACTTC.

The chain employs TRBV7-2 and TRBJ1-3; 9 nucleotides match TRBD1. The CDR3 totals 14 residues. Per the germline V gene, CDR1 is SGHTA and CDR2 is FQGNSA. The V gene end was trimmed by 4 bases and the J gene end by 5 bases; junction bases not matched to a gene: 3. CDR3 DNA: TGTGCCAGCAGCTCGACAGGGGGTAGAAACACCATATATTTT. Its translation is CASSSTGGRNTIYF. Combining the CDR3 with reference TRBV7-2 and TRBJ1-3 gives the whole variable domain GAGVSQSPSNKVTEKGKDVELRCDPISGHTALYWYRQSLGQGLEFLIYFQGNSAPDKSGLPSDRFSAERTGGSVSTLTIQRTQQEDSAVYLCASSSTGGRNTIYFGEGSWLTVV.

CDR3 amino acids: CASSLLGFEKLFF. CDR3 nucleotide sequence: TGTGCCAGCAGCTTACTAGGGTTTGAAAAACTGTTTTTT. The rearrangement joins TRBV7-2 to TRBJ1-4, with D uncertain. This CDR3 region has 13 residues. CDR1 SGHTA and CDR2 FQGNSA come from the germline V gene. The ends were cut back, 2 bases at V and 7 bases at J, with 8 bases in the middle.

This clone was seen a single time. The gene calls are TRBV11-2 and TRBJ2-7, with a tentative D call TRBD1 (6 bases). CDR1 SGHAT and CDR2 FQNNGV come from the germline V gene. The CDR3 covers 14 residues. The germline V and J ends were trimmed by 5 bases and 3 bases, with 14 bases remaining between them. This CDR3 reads CASSPVHRVYEQYF. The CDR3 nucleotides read TGTGCCAGCAGCCCGGTTCACAGGGTCTACGAGCAGTACTTC.

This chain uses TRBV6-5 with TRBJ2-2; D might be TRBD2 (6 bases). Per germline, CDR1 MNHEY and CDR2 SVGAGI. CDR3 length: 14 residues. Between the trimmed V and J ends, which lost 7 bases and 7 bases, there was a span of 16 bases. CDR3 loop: CASTTDPRGGELFF. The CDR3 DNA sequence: TGTGCCAGCACCACGGACCCGCGGGGCGGGGAGCTGTTTTTT.

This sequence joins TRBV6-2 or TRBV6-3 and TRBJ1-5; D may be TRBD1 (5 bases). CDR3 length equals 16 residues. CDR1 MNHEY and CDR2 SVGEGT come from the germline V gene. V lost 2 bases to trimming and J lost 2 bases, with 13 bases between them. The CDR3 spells CASSYGWGGGNQPQHF. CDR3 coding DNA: TGTGCCAGCAGTTACGGGTGGGGCGGCGGCAATCAGCCCCAGCATTTT.

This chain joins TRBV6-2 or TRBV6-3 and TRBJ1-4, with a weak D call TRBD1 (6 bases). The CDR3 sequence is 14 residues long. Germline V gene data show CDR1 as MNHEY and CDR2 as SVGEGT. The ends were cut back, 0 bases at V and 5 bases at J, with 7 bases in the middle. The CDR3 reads CASSYSQGNEKLFF. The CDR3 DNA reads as TGTGCCAGCAGTTACTCGCAGGGGAATGAAAAACTGTTTTTT.

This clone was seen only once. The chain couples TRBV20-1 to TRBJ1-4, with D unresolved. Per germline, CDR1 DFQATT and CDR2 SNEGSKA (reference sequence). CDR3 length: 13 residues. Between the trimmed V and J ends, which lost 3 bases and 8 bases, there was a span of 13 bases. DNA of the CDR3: TGCAGTGCTAGTACCATTTCAAGCGAAAAACTGTTTTTT. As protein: CSASTISSEKLFF.

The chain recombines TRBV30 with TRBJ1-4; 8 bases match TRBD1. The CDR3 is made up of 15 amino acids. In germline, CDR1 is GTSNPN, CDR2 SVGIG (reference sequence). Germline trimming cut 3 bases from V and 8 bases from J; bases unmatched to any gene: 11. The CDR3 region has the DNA TGTGCCTGGAGGCCGAGGACAGGGTCGAGCGAAAAACTGTTTTTT. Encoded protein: CAWRPRTGSSEKLFF.

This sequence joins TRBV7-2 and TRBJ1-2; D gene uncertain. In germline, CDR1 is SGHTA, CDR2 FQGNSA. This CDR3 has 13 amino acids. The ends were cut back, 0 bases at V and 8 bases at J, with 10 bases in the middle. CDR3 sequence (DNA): TGTGCCAGCAGCTTAGCCAGACCGGCGGGCTACACCTTC. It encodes CASSLARPAGYTF.